These T cell receptor beta chains were read from a single sample in a study. TCRdb reprocessed the reads with MiXCR, giving one entry per CDR3 protein. Of nearly 15,000 distinct CDR3 sequences in the sample, 30% to 40% are singletons; the top ten hold around 16%. Sequencing used blood. These receptors were taken from a human donor. CDR3s include the opening cysteine and the closing phenylalanine or tryptophan. A D gene is named only where the DNA matches it firmly. Not every row has a clone size; where given, it reads once, few, many or a size class.

v_call,clone_size,j_call,d_call,cdr3_aa,cdr3_nt
TRBV20-1,.,TRBJ2-2,TRBD2,CSARDLGTSPEMTGELFF,TGCAGTGCTAGAGACCTAGGGACTAGCCCCGAAATGACGGGGGAGCTGTTTTTT
TRBV29-1,.,TRBJ2-7,TRBD1,CSQDHLMTGHVYEQYF,TGCAGCCAAGATCATTTGATGACAGGGCACGTCTACGAGCAGTACTTC
TRBV4-2,.,TRBJ2-7,TRBD2,CASSQGGRSGSPYEQYF,TGTGCCAGCAGCCAAGGGGGGAGGAGCGGGAGCCCCTACGAGCAGTACTTC
TRBV4-3,.,TRBJ2-2,TRBD2,CASSPRTSGSSTGELFF,TGCGCCAGCAGCCCTCGGACTAGCGGGAGTTCCACCGGGGAGCTGTTTTTT
TRBV7-3,.,TRBJ1-1,TRBD1,CASSLLLLGTASTEAFF,TGTGCCAGCAGCTTGCTTCTCCTGGGGACAGCCTCCACTGAAGCTTTCTTT
TRBV4-3,medium-sized,TRBJ1-5,.,CASSQDRSGNQPQHF,TGCGCCAGCAGCCAAGATCGGAGCGGCAATCAGCCCCAGCATTTT
TRBV29-1,many,TRBJ1-2,.,CSVVGTGGYTF,TGCAGCGTTGTGGGCACTGGAGGCTACACCTTC
TRBV4-2,medium-sized,TRBJ2-1,TRBD2,CASSRAGGLSSNEQFF,TGTGCCAGCAGCCGAGCGGGAGGGCTCTCTTCCAATGAGCAGTTCTTC
TRBV13,.,TRBJ2-1,.,CASSTSPGPEQFF,TGTGCCAGCAGCACGTCCCCCGGCCCCGAGCAGTTCTTC
TRBV4-2,.,TRBJ1-3,TRBD1,CASSQDRGDNTIYF,TGTGCCAGCAGCCAAGACAGGGGGGACAACACCATATATTTT
TRBV29-1,.,TRBJ1-5,.,CSVEGGANQPQHF,TGCAGCGTTGAGGGGGGGGCGAATCAGCCCCAGCATTTT
TRBV4-3,many,TRBJ2-7,.,CASSQDRFGRILYEQYF,TGCGCCAGCAGCCAAGATAGGTTTGGGAGGATACTCTACGAGCAGTACTTC
TRBV28,.,TRBJ2-3,.,CASSLEGGGDTDTQYF,TGTGCCAGCAGTTTAGAGGGAGGGGGCGATACAGATACGCAGTATTTT
TRBV29-1,.,TRBJ1-3,.,CSVGAVSGNTIYF,TGCAGCGTTGGAGCCGTCTCTGGAAACACCATATATTTT
TRBV4-3,.,TRBJ1-4,.,CASSQDGSEKLFF,TGCGCCAGCAGCCAAGATGGGTCTGAAAAACTGTTTTTT
TRBV4-3,.,TRBJ2-1,TRBD2,CASSQTSGSRNEQFF,TGCGCCAGCAGCCAAACTAGCGGGAGTCGCAATGAGCAGTTCTTC
TRBV30,.,TRBJ1-1,.,CAWGTITEAFF,TGTGCCTGGGGGACAATTACTGAAGCTTTCTTT
TRBV4-3,medium-sized,TRBJ1-6,.,CASSQDYSPLHF,TGCGCCAGCAGCCAAGATTACTCACCCCTCCACTTT
TRBV4-3,.,TRBJ1-3,TRBD1,CASSQTTGLYGYTIYF,TGCGCCAGCAGCCAGACGACAGGGCTCTATGGCTACACCATATATTTT
TRBV4-3,many,TRBJ2-1,TRBD2,CASSREGGTYNEQFF,TGCGCCAGCAGCAGGGAGGGCGGCACCTACAATGAGCAGTTCTTC
TRBV30,medium-sized,TRBJ2-7,TRBD2,CAWSGLAETYEQYF,TGTGCCTGGAGTGGGCTAGCGGAGACCTACGAGCAGTACTTC
TRBV4-3,.,TRBJ2-7,.,CASSQYVDPPYEQYF,TGCGCCAGCAGCCAGTACGTAGATCCACCCTACGAGCAGTACTTC
TRBV5-4,.,TRBJ2-5,.,CASSLVLVVETQYF,TGTGCCAGCAGCTTGGTTCTAGTGGTGGAGACCCAGTACTTC
TRBV2,few,TRBJ2-5,.,CASTLRGLRTQYF,TGTGCCAGCACGCTGCGTGGTCTAAGGACCCAGTACTTC
TRBV29-1,.,TRBJ2-1,TRBD1,CSVDAPGGYNEQFF,TGCAGCGTTGACGCGCCAGGGGGCTACAATGAGCAGTTCTTC